These 23 T cell receptor beta chains were all obtained from the same sample, sequenced in a study of blood T cell repertoires in COVID-19. The repertoire was sequenced with immunoSEQ multiplex PCR; TCRdb's copy has only in-frame clones and lacks some. The table includes some 70,000 clones, about four fifths detected once. The sequencing sample was made of peripheral blood. These receptors were collected from an older woman with acute or convalescent COVID-19.

The CDR3 protein is CASSPVGNRGSSEAFF. Written as DNA, the CDR3 is TGTGCCAGCAGCCCAGTAGGGAATAGAGGGTCAAGTGAAGCTTTCTTT. This chain links TRBV9 with TRBJ1-1; no reliable D call. This CDR3 has 16 amino acids. Germline CDR1 is SGDLS and CDR2 is YYNGEE. V shed 4 bases and J shed 7 bases, with 23 bases lying between them. Variable domain in full (rest from reference TRBV9 and TRBJ1-1): DSGVTQTPKHLITATGQRVTLRCSPRSGDLSVYWYQQSLDQGLQFLIQYYNGEERAKGNILERFSAQQFPDLHSELNLSSLELGDSALYFCASSPVGNRGSSEAFFGQGTRLTVV.

The count of this clone is one. V is TRBV6-4 and J is TRBJ1-5; TRBD1 matches 7 bases. CDR3 length equals 17 residues. CDR1 is MRHNA and CDR2 is SNTAGT in the germline V gene. The junction had 10 bases not matched to a gene; V was cut back by 2 bases and J by 3 bases. The CDR3 is CASSDPNRGRVNQPQHF. CDR3 in DNA: TGTGCCAGCAGTGACCCAAACAGGGGAAGGGTCAATCAGCCCCAGCATTTT.

The rearrangement uses TRBV7-6 and TRBJ2-1, with 7 bases identical to TRBD1. CDR1 and CDR2 from the germline V gene are SGHVS and FNYEAQ. The CDR3 is 15 residues long. The ends lost 3 bases at V and 0 bases at J; junction bases unmatched: 2. The CDR3 DNA follows: TGTGCCAGCAGCTTCCGACAGGGCTCCTACAATGAGCAGTTCTTC. It specifies CASSFRQGSYNEQFF.

The rearrangement uses TRBV7-9 and TRBJ2-5, with TRBD1 matching over 8 bases. The germline CDR1 and CDR2 sequences are SEHNR and FQNEAQ (reference sequence). V lost 6 bases and J lost 1; bases outside the gene matches: 7. The CDR3 totals 15 residues. The CDR3 DNA follows: TGTGCCAGCAGTCCGGACAGGGTCTCCCAAGAGACCCAGTACTTC. Its translation: CASSPDRVSQETQYF.

This sequence joins TRBV28 and TRBJ2-5; 8 nucleotides line up with TRBD1. The V and J ends lost 4 bases and 5 bases, in that order; junction bases with no gene match: 6. This CDR3 is built from 14 residues. The germline V gene has CDR1 MDHEN and CDR2 SYDVKM. The CDR3 spells CASSSGGREETQYF. CDR3 nucleotides: TGTGCCAGCAGTTCAGGGGGCCGGGAGGAGACCCAGTACTTC.

The chain recombines TRBV27 with TRBJ2-7; 8 bases agree with TRBD1. The germline V gene encodes CDR1 MNHEY and CDR2 SMNVEV (reference sequence). Germline trimming cut 5 bases from V and 2 bases from J; bases unmatched to any gene: 2. The CDR3 consists of 13 residues. In DNA form, the CDR3 reads TGTGCCAGCAGTAGGACAGGGCCCTACGAGCAGTACTTC. Translating gives CASSRTGPYEQYF.

The chain recombines TRBV2 with TRBJ2-2, with unresolved D. The CDR3 spans 15 residues. Germline CDR1 reads SNHLY; CDR2 reads FYNNEI. V was cut by 0 bases and J by 4 bases, with 9 bases left in between. The CDR3 loop is CASSEAAVVTGELFF. The CDR3 DNA reads TGTGCCAGCAGTGAAGCGGCCGTCGTCACCGGGGAGCTGTTTTTT.

V gene TRBV7-9 combines with J gene TRBJ1-4; a weak D match, TRBD1 (5 bases). Trimming stripped 5 bases from V and 4 bases from J, with 17 bases between. The CDR3 extends over 16 amino acids. CDR1 is SEHNR and CDR2 is FQNEAQ in the germline V gene (reference sequence). Here the CDR3 reads CASSPQAGLVNEKLFF. CDR3 coding DNA: TGTGCCAGCAGCCCCCAGGCGGGGCTCGTTAATGAAAAACTGTTTTTT.

V gene TRBV28 combines with J gene TRBJ1-1, with 7 bases that match TRBD1. This CDR3 is 16 amino acids long. Looked up from germline, CDR1 is MDHEN and CDR2 is SYDVKM. The trim removed 5 bases at V and 8 bases at J, leaving 17 bases unmatched. CDR3 DNA sequence: TGTGCCAGCAGTACAAATCACGGGGACAGCTTCAGAGAAGCTTTCTTT. Translating gives CASSTNHGDSFREAFF.

The V gene is TRBV7-9, the J gene TRBJ2-1; 12 nucleotides agree with TRBD2. Germline-derived CDR1 and CDR2 are SEHNR and FQNEAQ (reference sequence). Losses at the gene ends were 4 bases for V and 6 bases for J; bases not matched to a gene: 16. CDR3 length: 19 amino acids. The CDR3 DNA sequence: TGTGCCAGCAGCTCCGCTGCAGGGTCGACTAGCGGGAGTTTCAATGAGCAGTTCTTC. Its translation: CASSSAAGSTSGSFNEQFF. The entire variable domain, with the rest obtained from reference TRBV7-9 and TRBJ2-1, is as follows: DTGVSQNPRHKITKRGQNVTFRCDPISEHNRLYWYRQTLGQGPEFLTYFQNEAQLEKSRLLSDRFSAERPKGSFSTLEIQRTEQGDSAMYLCASSSAAGSTSGSFNEQFFGPGTRLTVL.

The rearrangement joins TRBV6-1 to TRBJ1-5; tentative D call: TRBD1 (6 bases). Germline CDR1 and CDR2: MNHNS and SASEGT. Trimming left V 2 bases short and J 6 bases short, with 11 bases between. The CDR3 is 14 amino acids. The CDR3 sequence: CASSETQGPQPQHF. DNA for the CDR3: TGTGCCAGCAGTGAAACCCAGGGGCCTCAGCCCCAGCATTTT.

Only a few counts were recorded for this clone. The gene calls are TRBV19 and TRBJ2-1; 8 bases match TRBD1. The CDR3 totals 13 residues. The germline V gene has CDR1 LNHDA and CDR2 SQIVND (reference sequence). V lost 5 bases to trimming and J lost 3 bases; unmatched junction nucleotides: 0. The CDR3, as DNA: TGTGCCAGTAGTGGACAGGGCTACAATGAGCAGTTCTTC. Its protein product is CASSGQGYNEQFF.

V gene TRBV6-5 combines with J gene TRBJ1-5; possibly TRBD1 for D (6 bases). This CDR3 region has 15 residues. V was pared by 0 bases and J by 5 bases, with 11 bases between. CDR1 and CDR2 (germline): MNHEY, SVGAGI. CDR3 sequence (DNA): TGTGCCAGCAGTTACTCCGGAAAGGGGGATCAGCCCCAGCATTTT. Amino acid sequence: CASSYSGKGDQPQHF.

The chain has TRBV28 and TRBJ1-2; no clear D. The CDR3 spans 17 residues. V dropped 8 bases and J dropped 8 bases, with 30 bases sitting between them. Germline lookup yields CDR1 MDHEN and CDR2 SYDVKM. The CDR3 bases are TGTGCCAGCCTGCGGCGACCCAGAGATCTTTATTATGGGGGCTACACCTTC. As protein: CASLRRPRDLYYGGYTF.

V and J are TRBV18 and TRBJ2-1; a possible D gene is TRBD1 (5 bases). V lost 3 bases and J lost 0, with 18 bases in between. The CDR3 has 18 amino acids. Germline V lookup: CDR1 KGHSH, CDR2 LQKENI. This chain's CDR3 is CASSPTRARQSSYNEQFF. The CDR3 DNA reads as TGTGCCAGCTCACCGACCCGGGCTCGACAGAGCTCCTACAATGAGCAGTTCTTC.

CDR3 protein: CASSPPTGSNEKLFF. CDR3 nucleotide sequence: TGTGCCAGCAGTCCCCCGACAGGAAGTAATGAAAAACTGTTTTTT. The chain recombines TRBV28 with TRBJ1-4, with a tentative D call TRBD1 (6 bases). Germline V gene lookup returns CDR1 MDHEN and CDR2 SYDVKM. The length of the CDR3 is 15 residues. Trimming stripped 5 bases from V and 4 bases from J, with 14 bases between.

The genes are TRBV4-1 and TRBJ1-5; 10 positions agree with TRBD1. Trimming took 3 bases from V and 2 from J; bases not matched to a gene: 4. The germline CDR1 and CDR2 sequences are MGHRA and YSYEKL. CDR3 length: 16 residues. DNA for the CDR3: TGCGCCAGCAGCCAGACCGGGACAGGGGGCAATCAGCCCCAGCATTTT. Amino acids: CASSQTGTGGNQPQHF.

CDR3 residues: CASSGEQGGFNEQFF. The CDR3 DNA reads as TGCGCCAGCAGCGGGGAGCAGGGAGGGTTCAATGAGCAGTTCTTC. This chain connects TRBV5-1 to TRBJ2-1; 7 bases are shared with TRBD2. V dropped 4 bases and J dropped 6; count of bases not matched to a gene: 10. CDR1 and CDR2 (germline): SGHRS, YFSETQ. CDR3 size: 15 residues. Combining the CDR3 with reference TRBV5-1 and TRBJ2-1 gives the whole variable domain KAGVTQTPRYLIKTRGQQVTLSCSPISGHRSVSWYQQTPGQGLQFLFEYFSETQRNKGNFPGRFSGRQFSNSRSEMNVSTLELGDSALYLCASSGEQGGFNEQFFGPGTRLTVL.

The rearrangement joins TRBV7-8 to TRBJ1-6; TRBD1 matches 7 bases. Germline lookup yields CDR1 SGHVS and CDR2 FQNEAQ. CDR3 length equals 17 residues. J lost 6 bases, V lost 2 bases, and 10 bases had no gene match. CDR3: CASSLRGGTGVNSPLHF. CDR3 coding DNA: TGTGCCAGCAGCTTAAGAGGGGGAACAGGGGTTAATTCACCCCTCCACTTT. The variable domain in full, completed from reference TRBV7-8 and TRBJ1-6, reads GAGVSQSPRYKVAKRGQDVALRCDPISGHVSLFWYQQALGQGPEFLTYFQNEAQLDKSGLPSDRFFAERPEGSVSTLKIQRTQQEDSAVYLCASSLRGGTGVNSPLHFGNGTRLTVT.

This clone came up once. The chain combines TRBV5-1 with TRBJ2-3; TRBD2 matches at 9 bases. CDR1 and CDR2 (germline): SGHRS, YFSETQ. The CDR3 consists of 21 residues. V lost 0 bases and J lost 3; bases outside the gene matches: 20. Here the CDR3 DNA reads TGCGCCAGCAGCTTGGCCGGGCCCCGGGGAGGCGGGAGGGTGGTGACAGATACGCAGTATTTT. Translated: CASSLAGPRGGGRVVTDTQYF.

The chain joins TRBV5-1 to TRBJ1-1; the match to TRBD1 covers 10 bases. The CDR3 has 15 amino acids. Germline CDR1 is SGHRS and CDR2 is YFSETQ. V was clipped by 0 bases and J by 1 base; unmatched bases: 0. The CDR3 bases are TGCGCCAGCAGCTTGGGACAGGGGGCGAACACTGAAGCTTTCTTT. Translated: CASSLGQGANTEAFF.

The V gene is TRBV18, the J gene TRBJ2-1, with 8 nucleotides matching TRBD1. The V gene's germline CDR1 is KGHSH and CDR2 LQKENI. The ends lost 6 bases at V and 4 bases at J; junction bases unmatched: 11. The CDR3 spans 16 residues. DNA of the CDR3: TGTGCCAGCTCCCATCTCCGGACAGGGTTATACAATGAGCAGTTCTTC. The encoded protein is CASSHLRTGLYNEQFF.

This clone came up many times. The chain couples TRBV11-3 to TRBJ1-1; D gene ambiguous. Trimming stripped 8 bases from V and 2 bases from J, with 12 bases between. The CDR3 sequence is 13 residues long. Germline V gives CDR1 SGHNT, CDR2 YENEEA. The CDR3 spells CASGQTPNTEAFF. The DNA for the CDR3 is TGTGCCAGCGGGCAGACACCTAACACTGAAGCTTTCTTT.